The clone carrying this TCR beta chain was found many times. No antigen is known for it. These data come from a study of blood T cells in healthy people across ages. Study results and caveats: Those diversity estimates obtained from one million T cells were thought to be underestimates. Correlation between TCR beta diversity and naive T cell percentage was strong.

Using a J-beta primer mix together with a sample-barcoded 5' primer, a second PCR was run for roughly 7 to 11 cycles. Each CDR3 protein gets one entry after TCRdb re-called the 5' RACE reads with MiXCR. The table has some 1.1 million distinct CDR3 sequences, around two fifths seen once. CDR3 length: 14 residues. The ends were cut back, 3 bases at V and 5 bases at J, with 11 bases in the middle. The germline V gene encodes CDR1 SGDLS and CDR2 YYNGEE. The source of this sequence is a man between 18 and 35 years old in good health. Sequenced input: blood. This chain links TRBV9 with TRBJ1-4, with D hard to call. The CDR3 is CASSAPGENEKLFF. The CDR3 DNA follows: TGTGCCAGCAGCGCTCCGGGCGAAAATGAAAAACTGTTTTTT. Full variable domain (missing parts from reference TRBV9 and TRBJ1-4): DSGVTQTPKHLITATGQRVTLRCSPRSGDLSVYWYQQSLDQGLQFLIQYYNGEERAKGNILERFSAQQFPDLHSELNLSSLELGDSALYFCASSAPGENEKLFFGSGTQLSVL.